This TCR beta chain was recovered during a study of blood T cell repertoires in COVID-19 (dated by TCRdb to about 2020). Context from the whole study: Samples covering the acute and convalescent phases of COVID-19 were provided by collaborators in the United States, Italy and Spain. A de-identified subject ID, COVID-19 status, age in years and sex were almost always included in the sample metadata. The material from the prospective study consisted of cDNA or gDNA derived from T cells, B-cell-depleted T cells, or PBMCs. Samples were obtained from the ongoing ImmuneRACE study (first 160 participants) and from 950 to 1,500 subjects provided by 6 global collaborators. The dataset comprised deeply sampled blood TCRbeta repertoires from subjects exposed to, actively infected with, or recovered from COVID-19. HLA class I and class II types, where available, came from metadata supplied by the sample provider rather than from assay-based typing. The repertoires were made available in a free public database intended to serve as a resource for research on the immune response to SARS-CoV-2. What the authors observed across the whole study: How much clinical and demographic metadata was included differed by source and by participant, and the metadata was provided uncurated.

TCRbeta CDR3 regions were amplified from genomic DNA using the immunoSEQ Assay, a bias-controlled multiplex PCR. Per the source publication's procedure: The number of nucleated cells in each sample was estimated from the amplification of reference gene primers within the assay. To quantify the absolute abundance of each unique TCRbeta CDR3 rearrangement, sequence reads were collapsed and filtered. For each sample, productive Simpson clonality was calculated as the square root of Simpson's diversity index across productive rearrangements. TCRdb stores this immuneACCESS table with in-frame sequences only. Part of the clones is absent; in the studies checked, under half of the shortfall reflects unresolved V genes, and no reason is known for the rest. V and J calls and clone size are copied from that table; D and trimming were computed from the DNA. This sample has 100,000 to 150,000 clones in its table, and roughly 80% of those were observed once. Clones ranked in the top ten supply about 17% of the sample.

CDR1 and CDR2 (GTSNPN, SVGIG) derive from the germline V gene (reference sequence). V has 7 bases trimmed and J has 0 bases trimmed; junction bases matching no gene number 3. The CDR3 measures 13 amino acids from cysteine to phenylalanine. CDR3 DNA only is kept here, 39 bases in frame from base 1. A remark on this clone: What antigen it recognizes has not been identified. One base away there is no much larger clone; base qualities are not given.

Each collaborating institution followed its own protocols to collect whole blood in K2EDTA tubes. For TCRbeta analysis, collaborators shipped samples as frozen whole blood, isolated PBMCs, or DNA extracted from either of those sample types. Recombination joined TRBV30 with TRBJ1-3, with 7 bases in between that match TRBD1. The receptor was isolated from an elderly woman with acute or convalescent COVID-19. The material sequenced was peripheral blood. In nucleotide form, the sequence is TGTGCCTTAGGACAGGCCTCTGGAAACACCATATATTTT. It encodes CALGQASGNTIYF.